This record covers a single T cell receptor beta chain. Participants reported their clinical history, and cohort assignment relied on those reports. This sample is drawn from a study of blood T cell repertoires in COVID-19. As originally analysed: For nucleated cells, counts were estimated from reference gene primer amplification. Clones were read by immunoSEQ multiplex PCR, and TCRdb kept only the in-frame ones, dropping some. The V and J calls and clone size were taken over from that table, and D and trimming were inferred from the DNA. The repertoire consists of about 330,000 clones, with 88% occurring once and the leading ten covering about 5%. The CDR3 loop spans 16 amino acids. Per germline, CDR1 MDHEN and CDR2 SYDVKM. V lost 4 bases to trimming and J lost 6 bases, with 19 bases between them.

The clonotype originates from a man between 25 and 39 years old who had recovered from COVID-19. The chain couples TRBV28 to TRBJ2-4; weak D call: TRBD1 (6 bases). The sample was PBMCs or T cells enriched from blood (not recorded which). The CDR3 sequence: CASSSTGPGRGNIQYF. CDR3 coding DNA: TGTGCCAGCAGTTCCACAGGGCCCGGCAGAGGAAACATTCAGTACTTC.